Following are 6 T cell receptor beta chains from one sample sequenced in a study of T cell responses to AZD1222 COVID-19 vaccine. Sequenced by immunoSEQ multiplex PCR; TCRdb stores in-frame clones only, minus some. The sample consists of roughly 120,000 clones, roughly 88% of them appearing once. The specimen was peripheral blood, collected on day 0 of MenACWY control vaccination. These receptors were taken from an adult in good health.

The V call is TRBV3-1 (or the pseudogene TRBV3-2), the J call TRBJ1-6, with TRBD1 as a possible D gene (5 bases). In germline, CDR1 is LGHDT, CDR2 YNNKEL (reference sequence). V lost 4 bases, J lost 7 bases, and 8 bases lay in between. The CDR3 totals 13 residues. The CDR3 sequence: CASSRSGNSPLHF. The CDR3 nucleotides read TGTGCCAGCAGCCGGTCAGGGAATTCACCCCTCCACTTT.

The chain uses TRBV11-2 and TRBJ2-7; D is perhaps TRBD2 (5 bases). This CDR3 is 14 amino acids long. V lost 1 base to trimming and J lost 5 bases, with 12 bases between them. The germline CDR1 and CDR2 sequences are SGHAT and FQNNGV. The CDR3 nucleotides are TGTGCCAGCAGCTTAGTTTCCGGGAACCACGAGCAGTACTTC. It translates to CASSLVSGNHEQYF.

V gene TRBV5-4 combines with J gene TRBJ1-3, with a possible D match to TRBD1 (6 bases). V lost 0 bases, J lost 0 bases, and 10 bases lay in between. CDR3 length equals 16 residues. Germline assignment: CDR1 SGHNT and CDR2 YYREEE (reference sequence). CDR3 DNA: TGTGCCAGCAGCTTGGATAGGGGGAGCTCTGGAAACACCATATATTTT. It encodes CASSLDRGSSGNTIYF. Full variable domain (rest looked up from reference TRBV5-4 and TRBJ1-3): ETGVTQSPTHLIKTRGQQVTLRCSSQSGHNTVSWYQQALGQGPQFIFQYYREEENGRGNFPPRFSGLQFPNYSSELNVNALELDDSALYLCASSLDRGSSGNTIYFGEGSWLTVV.

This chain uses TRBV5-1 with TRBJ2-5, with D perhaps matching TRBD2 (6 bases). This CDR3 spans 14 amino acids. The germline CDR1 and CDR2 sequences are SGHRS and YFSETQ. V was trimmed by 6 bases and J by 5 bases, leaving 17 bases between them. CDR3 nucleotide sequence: TGCGCCAGCACCGGATCGGGAGCTATCGAGACCCAGTACTTC. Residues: CASTGSGAIETQYF.

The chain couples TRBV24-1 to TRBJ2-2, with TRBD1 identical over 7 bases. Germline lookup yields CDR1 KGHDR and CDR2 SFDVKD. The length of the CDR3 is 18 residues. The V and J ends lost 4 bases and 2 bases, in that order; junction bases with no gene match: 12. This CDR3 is CATSDPPWGQLNTGELFF. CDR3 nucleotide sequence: TGTGCCACCAGTGACCCGCCCTGGGGACAGCTTAACACCGGGGAGCTGTTTTTT.

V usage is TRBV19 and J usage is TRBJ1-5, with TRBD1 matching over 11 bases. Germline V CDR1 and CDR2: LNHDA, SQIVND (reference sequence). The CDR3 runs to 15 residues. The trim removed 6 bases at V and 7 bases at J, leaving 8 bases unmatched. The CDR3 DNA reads TGTGCCAGTAGCGAATACGGGACAGGGGGGCAGCCCCAGCATTTT. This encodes CASSEYGTGGQPQHF.